This T cell receptor beta chain was identified during a study of cytomegalovirus exposure and HLA in healthy donors. Overall study: Findings of an earlier analysis included some 120 million unique TCR beta sequences from roughly 180 million T cells. Notes on the study in general: For most subjects, TCR beta sequences were reported to predict HLA-A and HLA-B alleles with accuracy. Most TCR sequences showed up rarely, but some public TCRs showed up in many donors.

The PCR made use of 60 Vbeta and 13 Jbeta primers. Some clones are missing from TCRdb's copy, which holds only in-frame ones; the method was immunoSEQ multiplex PCR. The repertoire holds roughly 110,000 clones, about 74% seen once, with 14% in the top ten. The germline V gene encodes CDR1 SGHVS and CDR2 FQNEAQ. There are 16 residues in the CDR3. The V gene lost 0 bases and the J gene lost 4 bases, with 15 bases spanning the gap. This clone was seen a few times. Its antigen remains unidentified. The sequenced material came from PBMCs. The sequence was obtained from a woman in her thirties or forties in good health and CMV-seropositive. The V gene is TRBV7-8, the J gene TRBJ1-2; the D is unclear. The CDR3 here is CASSLALWQVSYGYTF. DNA for the CDR3: TGTGCCAGCAGCTTAGCGCTCTGGCAGGTTAGCTATGGCTACACCTTC.